These 27 T cell receptor beta chains came from one sample sequenced in a study of T cell responses to AZD1222 COVID-19 vaccine. Using immunoSEQ multiplex PCR, the repertoire was profiled, and TCRdb retains in-frame clones only, with some absent. The table lists 150,000 to 200,000 clones, 90% of them singletons, with approximately 6.3% in the top ten. This sample comprised peripheral blood, obtained 28 days after the second AZD1222 dose. These receptors all come from an adult who received the AZD1222 COVID-19 vaccine.

This clone was found once. The rearrangement links TRBV27 to TRBJ1-2; D is ambiguous. The germline V gene has CDR1 MNHEY and CDR2 SMNVEV (reference sequence). CDR3 size: 10 residues. Trimming shortened V by 4 bases and J by 7 bases, and 4 bases separated the two germline ends. In nucleotides, the CDR3 is TGTGCCAGCAGTTATGCTGGCTACACCTTC. Translating gives CASSYAGYTF.

This chain connects TRBV29-1 to TRBJ2-1, with 10 bases aligning to TRBD1. Trimming removed 0 bases from V and 6 bases from J; junction bases left unmatched: 5. CDR3 length equals 15 residues. From germline, CDR1 is SQVTM and CDR2 ANQGSEA. The DNA of the CDR3 is TGCAGCGTTGAAGATCAGGGGACAGGGGTCAATGAGCAGTTCTTC. This encodes CSVEDQGTGVNEQFF.

J is TRBJ2-5 and V is TRBV5-1; 9 bases align to TRBD1. CDR3 size: 15 residues. The germline V gene encodes CDR1 SGHRS and CDR2 YFSETQ. The J segment lost 2 bases and the V segment lost 3 bases, leaving 5 bases of the junction unmatched. The CDR3 protein is CASSSGTGLQETQYF. The DNA for the CDR3 is TGCGCCAGCAGCTCGGGGACAGGGCTTCAAGAGACCCAGTACTTC.

In regard to this clone: Other DNA sequences of this sample code for an identical CDR3. V and J are TRBV12-3 or TRBV12-4 and TRBJ1-2; D gene uncertain. This CDR3 comprises 11 residues. V was pared by 1 base and J by 8 bases, with 5 bases between. The CDR3 DNA reads TGTGCCAGCAGTTTAGGAGTAGGCTACACCTTC. Residues: CASSLGVGYTF.

The chain employs TRBV5-6 and TRBJ2-1, with D possibly matching TRBD1 (5 bases). The CDR3 runs 14 residues. Germline loops: CDR1 SGHDT, CDR2 YYEEEE. Trimming stripped 0 bases from V and 2 bases from J, with 6 bases between. As DNA, the CDR3 is TGTGCCAGCAGCTTGGGACAGCCCTACAATGAGCAGTTCTTC. It yields the protein CASSLGQPYNEQFF.

This sequence joins TRBV6-5 and TRBJ2-3; D is unresolved. The germline V and J ends were trimmed by 7 bases and 2 bases, with 13 bases remaining between them. The germline V gene encodes CDR1 MNHEY and CDR2 SVGAGI. The CDR3 covers 14 residues. CDR3 DNA: TGTGCCAGCAAGGGTACGGGCAACACAGATACGCAGTATTTT. Encoded protein: CASKGTGNTDTQYF.

The chain joins TRBV6-5 to TRBJ1-2, with D tentatively TRBD1 (6 bases). V was pared by 5 bases and J by 2 bases, with 12 bases between. Germline lookup yields CDR1 MNHEY and CDR2 SVGAGI. This CDR3 region has 14 residues. The CDR3 nucleotides are TGTGCCAGCAGTCGGGGGCGCGGAAACTATGGCTACACCTTC. The encoded protein is CASSRGRGNYGYTF.

The chain carries TRBV7-2 and TRBJ1-2; D perhaps matches TRBD1 (6 bases). Trimming pared 1 base from V and 5 bases from J, leaving 17 bases between. There are 16 residues in the CDR3. CDR1 is SGHTA, CDR2 FQGNSA, per germline. The CDR3 reads CASSLVGETGRYGYTF. CDR3 sequence (DNA): TGTGCCAGCAGCTTAGTAGGGGAAACAGGGCGGTATGGCTACACCTTC.

The gene calls are TRBV5-1 and TRBJ1-2; a weak D match, TRBD1 (6 bases). Trimming removed 2 bases from V and 3 bases from J, with 11 bases in between. Germline V lookup: CDR1 SGHRS, CDR2 YFSETQ. CDR3 size: 14 residues. CDR3 in DNA: TGCGCCAGCAGCTTCTTAGGGGGGGACTATGGCTACACCTTC. Translated: CASSFLGGDYGYTF.

CDR3 loop: CATLRGNQPQHF. The CDR3, as DNA: TGTGCCACCCTGCGGGGAAATCAGCCCCAGCATTTT. The J gene is TRBJ1-5, the V gene TRBV12-3 or TRBV12-4; D is unclear. CDR3 size: 12 residues. V shed 10 bases and J shed 4 bases, with 11 bases lying between them.

V is TRBV18 and J is TRBJ1-2; 10 positions agree with TRBD1. This CDR3 region has 15 residues. Germline CDR1 reads KGHSH; CDR2 reads LQKENI. J lost 3 bases, V lost 5 bases, and 6 bases had no gene match. The DNA for the CDR3 is TGTGCCAGCTCATTAACCGGGACAGGGGACTATGGCTACACCTTC. The encoded protein is CASSLTGTGDYGYTF.

V is TRBV18 and J is TRBJ2-1, with 9 bases that match TRBD1. CDR3 length equals 14 residues. J gave up 8 bases and V 3 bases, and 5 bases lay outside the gene matches. Per the germline V gene, CDR1 is KGHSH and CDR2 is LQKENI. CDR3 DNA sequence: TGTGCCAGCTCACCGGGACAGGGAGTCGATGAGCAGTTCTTC. This codes for CASSPGQGVDEQFF.

The chain uses TRBV18 and TRBJ2-4, with D perhaps being TRBD1 or TRBD2 (5 bases each). The CDR3 contains 13 residues. Germline CDR1 and CDR2: KGHSH and LQKENI. V was cut by 6 bases and J by 1 base, with 7 bases left in between. The CDR3 DNA sequence: TGTGCCAGCTCGAGGGACGCCAAAAACATTCAGTACTTC. It specifies CASSRDAKNIQYF.

V gene TRBV6-6 combines with J gene TRBJ2-7; D is perhaps TRBD2 (5 bases). V dropped 8 bases and J dropped 4 bases, with 15 bases sitting between them. CDR1 and CDR2 (germline): MNHNY, SVGAGI (reference sequence). The CDR3 runs to 13 residues. CDR3 nucleotide sequence: TGTGCCAGCTGGGGATCTACGGGGTACGAGCAGTACTTC. Protein sequence: CASWGSTGYEQYF.

The chain couples TRBV25-1 to TRBJ2-1; 8 bases align to TRBD2. V lost 2 bases to trimming and J lost 4 bases; unmatched junction nucleotides: 4. The CDR3 length is 15 residues. Per germline, CDR1 MGHDK and CDR2 SYGVNS. The CDR3 DNA is TGTGCCAGCAGTGAACGAGCGGGAGCTTACAATGAGCAGTTCTTC. Its translation is CASSERAGAYNEQFF. Looking up the rest from reference TRBV25-1 and TRBJ2-1 gives the full variable domain: EADIYQTPRYLVIGTGKKITLECSQTMGHDKMYWYQQDPGMELHLIHYSYGVNSTEKGDLSSESTVSRIRTEHFPLTLESARPSHTSQYLCASSERAGAYNEQFFGPGTRLTVL.

V is TRBV5-1 and J is TRBJ1-2; maybe TRBD1 (6 bases). V was trimmed by 4 bases and J by 8 bases, leaving 18 bases between them. The CDR3 extends over 14 amino acids. Germline V gene sequence: CDR1 SGHRS, CDR2 YFSETQ. This chain's CDR3 is CASSHQGSEEGYTF. CDR3 in DNA: TGCGCCAGCAGCCACCAGGGGAGCGAGGAAGGCTACACCTTC.

V is TRBV4-2 and J is TRBJ2-1, with 10 bases that match TRBD2. This CDR3 has 16 amino acids. Trimming removed 4 bases from V and 5 bases from J; junction bases left unmatched: 8. The germline CDR1 and CDR2 sequences are LGHNA and YNFKEQ. The DNA for the CDR3 is TGTGCCAGCAGCCTTCAGGGGACTAGCGTCAACAATGAGCAGTTCTTC. It specifies CASSLQGTSVNNEQFF.

The rearrangement links TRBV6-5 to TRBJ1-4; 7 nucleotides match TRBD1. Germline V lookup: CDR1 MNHEY, CDR2 SVGAGI. The CDR3 totals 15 residues. V was pared by 4 bases and J by 7 bases, with 9 bases of the junction left unmatched. The CDR3 protein is CASSWDGRGSEKLFF. The CDR3 DNA sequence: TGTGCCAGCAGTTGGGATGGCAGGGGGTCTGAAAAACTGTTTTTT.

This clone appeared once. The V gene is TRBV19, the J gene TRBJ2-5; tentatively, D is TRBD1 (7 bases). V lost 4 bases to trimming and J lost 7 bases, with 22 bases between them. From germline, CDR1 is LNHDA and CDR2 SQIVND (reference sequence). The CDR3 spans 16 residues. CDR3 amino acids: CASSTRDRGQGGTQYF. In nucleotides, the CDR3 is TGTGCCAGTAGTACTAGAGACCGGGGCCAGGGGGGGACCCAGTACTTC.

This sequence joins TRBV9 and TRBJ1-5, with 9 bases lining up with TRBD1. Germline V gene sequence: CDR1 SGDLS, CDR2 YYNGEE. This CDR3 region has 20 residues. After removal of 3 bases from V and 0 bases from J, the junction contained 16 bases not matched to a gene. CDR3 bases: TGTGCCAGCAGCGCTCCACGCACCGGGACAGGGACCTATAGCAATCAGCCCCAGCATTTT. Translated, it gives CASSAPRTGTGTYSNQPQHF.

The J gene is TRBJ2-2, the V gene TRBV5-1; D unresolved. Germline V gene sequence: CDR1 SGHRS, CDR2 YFSETQ. Trimming removed 0 bases at V and 0 bases at J, with 9 bases between. The CDR3 has 16 residues. The CDR3 spells CASSLGPESNTGELFF. For the CDR3, the DNA is TGCGCCAGCAGCTTGGGCCCGGAGTCGAACACCGGGGAGCTGTTTTTT.

The chain combines TRBV27 with TRBJ2-2, with D perhaps given as TRBD1 or TRBD2 (6 bases each). CDR1 and CDR2 (germline): MNHEY, SMNVEV (reference sequence). V shed 2 bases and J shed 4 bases, with 14 bases lying between them. The CDR3 length is 16 residues. The CDR3 sequence is CASSLMGGYLTGELFF. The CDR3 bases are TGTGCCAGCAGTTTAATGGGGGGCTACCTCACCGGGGAGCTGTTTTTT.

This clone has a single count. The V gene is TRBV19, the J gene TRBJ2-5; D is perhaps TRBD2 (7 bases). The V and J ends lost 3 bases and 6 bases respectively, with 20 bases between them. This CDR3 is 16 amino acids long. CDR1 LNHDA and CDR2 SQIVND come from the germline V gene (reference sequence). Here the CDR3 DNA reads TGTGCCAGTAGTATGGGGGGGCAGGGAAGGGAAAAGACCCAGTACTTC. This codes for CASSMGGQGREKTQYF.

V is TRBV29-1 and J is TRBJ2-2; D is possibly TRBD1 or TRBD2 (5 bases each). The germline gives CDR1 SQVTM, CDR2 ANQGSEA. Between the trimmed V and J ends, which lost 6 bases and 2 bases, there was a span of 13 bases. The CDR3 length is 14 residues. CDR3 in DNA: TGCAGCGTGAGGGGTACGAGTAACACCGGGGAGCTGTTTTTT. It is translated as CSVRGTSNTGELFF.

This clone was counted only a few times. The rearrangement uses TRBV29-1 and TRBJ1-2, with a tentative D call TRBD1 (5 bases). V was trimmed by 5 bases and J by 7 bases, leaving 20 bases between them. There are 14 residues in the CDR3. CDR1 and CDR2 (germline): SQVTM, ANQGSEA. CDR3 amino acids: CSVLSRARRGGYTF. CDR3 bases: TGCAGCGTTCTTTCCAGGGCCCGCCGGGGTGGCTACACCTTC.

This chain connects TRBV28 to TRBJ1-5; 9 nucleotides line up with TRBD1. The CDR3 sequence is 13 residues long. The germline V gene has CDR1 MDHEN and CDR2 SYDVKM. The V gene end was trimmed by 5 bases and the J gene end by 9 bases; junction bases not matched to a gene: 5. DNA of the CDR3: TGTGCCAGCAGTAACAGGGGGCGCGGGCCCCAGCATTTT. Translation: CASSNRGRGPQHF.

The chain joins TRBV3-1 (or the pseudogene TRBV3-2) to TRBJ2-2, with D hard to call. The CDR3 has 15 amino acids. The germline gives CDR1 LGHDT, CDR2 YNNKEL (reference sequence). V lost 1 base to trimming and J lost 1 base, with 7 bases between them. This chain's CDR3 is CASSQGLVNTGELFF. The CDR3 DNA is TGTGCCAGCAGCCAAGGGCTGGTGAACACCGGGGAGCTGTTTTTT.